This T cell receptor (beta chain) was found in a study of early T cells in non-severe SARS-CoV-2 infection. The V end was cut by 1 base, the J end by 7 bases, with 5 bases between. CDR1 and CDR2 from the germline V gene are SEHNR and FQNEAQ (reference sequence). This CDR3 has 13 amino acids. TCRdb called the 5' RACE reads again in MiXCR, with one record for every CDR3 protein. This sample yields tens of thousands of distinct CDR3 sequences, of which roughly 4% are seen a single time; more than 2.5% belongs to the top ten. V is TRBV7-9 and J is TRBJ1-6; no definite D call. The specimen was whole blood. This TCR derives from an adult who was a healthcare worker with PCR-confirmed SARS-CoV-2 infection or an uninfected control (not recorded which). The CDR3: CASSLDLNSPLHF. In DNA, the CDR3 is TGTGCCAGCAGCTTAGACTTAAATTCACCCCTCCACTTT.